The 18 T cell receptor beta chains in this list originate from one sample, sequenced in a study of T cells in Graves' hyperthyroidism and ophthalmopathy. Amplified regions were TCR beta CDR3 sequences from RNA transcripts. The primer set for the first-round RT-PCR of the TCR CDR3 was HTBI. TCRdb re-called the multiplex PCR reads through MiXCR, storing one row per CDR3 protein. The table has under 500,000 distinct CDR3 sequences, more than 12% seen once. What was sequenced was blood. These TCRs come from a man aged 50 to 60 with Graves' ophthalmopathy.

This clonotype has ten or more counts. This chain joins TRBV29-1 and TRBJ2-5; 16 bases align to TRBD2. The CDR3 has 15 amino acids. V lost 5 bases and J lost 4; bases outside the gene matches: 4. Germline loops: CDR1 SQVTM, CDR2 ANQGSEA. The CDR3 is CSVSGTSGRGETQYF. The DNA for the CDR3 is TGCAGCGTTTCCGGGACTAGCGGGAGGGGAGAGACCCAGTACTTC. Full variable domain (missing parts from reference TRBV29-1 and TRBJ2-5): SAVISQKPSRDICQRGTSLTIQCQVDSQVTMMFWYRQQPGQSLTLIATANQGSEATYESGFVIDKFPISRPNLTFSTLTVSNMSPEDSSIYLCSVSGTSGRGETQYFGPGTRLLVL.

J is TRBJ1-2 and V is TRBV7-9, with D possibly being TRBD1 (5 bases). The germline CDR1 and CDR2 sequences are SEHNR and FQNEAQ (reference sequence). The CDR3 totals 13 residues. V lost 3 bases, J lost 2 bases, and 7 bases lay in between. The chain's CDR3 is CASSLEGNYGYTF. CDR3 bases: TGTGCCAGCAGCTTGGAGGGGAACTATGGCTACACCTTC.

This clonotype came up many times. The chain recombines TRBV19 with TRBJ2-3, with TRBD2 matching 7 bases. This CDR3 has 13 amino acids. CDR1 LNHDA and CDR2 SQIVND come from the germline V gene (reference sequence). V trimming: 7 bases; J trimming: 4 bases; junction bases outside the gene matches: 5. The CDR3 protein is CASMAGDSDTQYF. The CDR3 bases are TGTGCCAGTATGGCGGGAGACTCAGATACGCAGTATTTT. Based on the CDR3 plus reference TRBV19 and TRBJ2-3, the full variable domain is DGGITQSPKYLFRKEGQNVTLSCEQNLNHDAMYWYRQDPGQGLRLIYYSQIVNDFQKGDIAEGYSVSREKKESFPLTVTSAQKNPTAFYLCASMAGDSDTQYFGPGTRLTVL.

There are many counts of this clonotype. The V gene is TRBV3-1, the J gene TRBJ2-7; the D gene is possibly TRBD1 (6 bases). Germline CDR1 is LGHDT and CDR2 is YNNKEL (reference sequence). Trimming removed 4 bases at V and 5 bases at J, with 21 bases between. This CDR3 comprises 16 residues. Here the CDR3 reads CASSPGASTRRHEQYF. CDR3 DNA: TGTGCCAGCAGCCCAGGGGCCAGTACAAGACGCCACGAGCAGTACTTC.

This clonotype was seen more than once but under ten times. The gene calls are TRBV9 and TRBJ2-3; 8 positions agree with TRBD2. The CDR3 has 15 residues. Losses at the gene ends were 3 bases for V and 6 bases for J; bases not matched to a gene: 9. The germline V gene encodes CDR1 SGDLS and CDR2 YYNGEE. The DNA for the CDR3 is TGTGCCAGCAGCGGGAGCGGGAGCTCATCGGATACGCAGTATTTT. It yields the protein CASSGSGSSSDTQYF.

This clonotype has only a few counts. It may be a read error: a sequence one base away is much more abundant. The CDR3 protein is CSAPKTGPSSYNEQLF. The DNA of the CDR3 is TGCAGTGCTCCCAAGACCGGGCCCAGCTCCTACAATGAGCAGCTCTTC. The genes are TRBV20-1 and TRBJ2-1; D is uncertain. The CDR3 runs 16 residues. The germline CDR1 and CDR2 sequences are DFQATT and SNEGSKA (reference sequence).

This clonotype was seen a handful of times. The CDR3 coding sequence is TGTGCCAGCAGCTGGACCGGGACAGGGAATGCAGAAGCTTTCTTT. It is translated as CASSWTGTGNAEAFF. J is TRBJ1-1 and V is TRBV5-5; 9 bases map to TRBD1. CDR3 size: 15 residues. The germline V gene encodes CDR1 SGHKS and CDR2 YYEKEE (reference sequence). J lost 8 bases, V lost 3 bases, and 11 bases had no gene match.

This clonotype was recorded many times. The V and J genes are TRBV19 and TRBJ2-5, with D maybe TRBD1 (5 bases). This CDR3 contains 15 residues. Looked up from germline, CDR1 is LNHDA and CDR2 is SQIVND (reference sequence). The V gene lost 6 bases and the J gene lost 1 base, with 15 bases spanning the gap. CDR3 in DNA: TGTGCCAGTAGCCGGATGGGGCAGCCCCAAGAGACCCAGTACTTC. It specifies CASSRMGQPQETQYF.

The rearrangement links TRBV10-3 to TRBJ1-1; possible D gene TRBD1, 6 bases. V lost 6 bases and J 5 bases, leaving 16 bases between the germline ends. This CDR3 is built from 14 residues. Germline CDR1 and CDR2: ENHRY and SYGVKD. This chain's CDR3 is CAISAQGTNTEAFF. CDR3 DNA sequence: TGTGCCATCAGCGCACAGGGAACTAATACTGAAGCTTTCTTT.

This clonotype appeared many times. V gene TRBV7-8 combines with J gene TRBJ2-1; 7 bases fit TRBD2. This CDR3 contains 16 residues. Germline V gene lookup returns CDR1 SGHVS and CDR2 FQNEAQ. The ends lost 5 bases at V and 6 bases at J; junction bases unmatched: 13. The CDR3 nucleotides read TGTGCCAGCAGCCTCAACGCTGGCGGGAGAACCAATGAGCAGTTCTTC. Residues: CASSLNAGGRTNEQFF.

V usage is TRBV3-1 and J usage is TRBJ1-1; 8 bases align to TRBD1. V shed 4 bases, J shed 0 bases, and the junction held 7 bases outside the gene matches. CDR1 is LGHDT and CDR2 is YNNKEL in the germline V gene (reference sequence). The length of the CDR3 is 16 residues. CDR3 in amino acids: CASSRGPGGMNTEAFF. CDR3 DNA: TGTGCCAGCAGCCGCGGGCCAGGGGGCATGAACACTGAAGCTTTCTTT.

This clonotype showed up just a few times. The CDR3 coding sequence is TGCGCCAGCACCCCGGGATTTGGGTCCTACGAGCAGTACTTC. Translating it yields CASTPGFGSYEQYF. V gene TRBV5-1 combines with J gene TRBJ2-7, with D maybe TRBD2 (5 bases). Germline CDR1 is SGHRS and CDR2 is YFSETQ. V was clipped by 6 bases and J by 1 base, with 14 bases between them. The CDR3 has 14 residues.

This chain connects TRBV19 to TRBJ1-2; possibly TRBD1 for D (6 bases). Deletions cut 3 bases from V and 8 bases from J, with 13 bases between. The CDR3 has 13 residues. From germline, CDR1 is LNHDA and CDR2 SQIVND (reference sequence). CDR3 DNA: TGTGCCAGTAGTATCCCCAGGGGCGGCGGCTACACCTTC. Its protein is CASSIPRGGGYTF.

The chain recombines TRBV6-2 or TRBV6-3 with TRBJ1-3; D is unresolved. Germline V gene lookup returns CDR1 MNHEY and CDR2 SVGEGT. V was trimmed by 0 bases and J by 4 bases, leaving 4 bases between them. This CDR3 spans 13 amino acids. This CDR3 reads CASSYSTGNTIYF. CDR3 nucleotides: TGTGCCAGCAGTTACTCGACCGGAAACACCATATATTTT.

This clonotype was picked up many times. The rearrangement joins TRBV5-1 to TRBJ2-7, with D possibly being TRBD1 or TRBD2 (5 bases each). The V gene's germline CDR1 is SGHRS and CDR2 YFSETQ. V was clipped by 3 bases and J by 4 bases, with 20 bases between them. The CDR3 runs to 16 residues. The CDR3 coding sequence is TGCGCCAGCAGCTCCCCCGGGATGTCAGGGCGGTACGAGCAGTACTTC. Translated, it gives CASSSPGMSGRYEQYF.

This clonotype showed up many times. V is TRBV11-2 and J is TRBJ2-5; D is possibly TRBD1 (5 bases). Trimming removed 4 bases from V and 4 bases from J, with 7 bases in between. Germline V gives CDR1 SGHAT, CDR2 FQNNGV. The CDR3 length is 12 residues. Here the CDR3 reads CASSSQGETQYF. The CDR3 nucleotides read TGTGCCAGCAGCTCCCAGGGAGAGACCCAGTACTTC. Combining the CDR3 with reference TRBV11-2 and TRBJ2-5 gives the whole variable domain EAGVAQSPRYKIIEKRQSVAFWCNPISGHATLYWYQQILGQGPKLLIQFQNNGVVDDSQLPKDRFSAERLKGVDSTLKIQPAKLEDSAVYLCASSSQGETQYFGPGTRLLVL.

This chain uses TRBV4-1 with TRBJ2-5; 9 bases line up with TRBD2. In germline, CDR1 is MGHRA, CDR2 YSYEKL. With 0 bases clipped from V and 4 bases from J, the junction kept 3 bases outside the gene matches. CDR3 length equals 15 residues. The CDR3 DNA sequence: TGCGCCAGCAGCCAAGATGGACTAGCGCCAGAGACCCAGTACTTC. This encodes CASSQDGLAPETQYF.

The table lists this clonotype with a few counts. The chain combines TRBV29-1 with TRBJ2-7, with 12 bases identical to TRBD2. Looked up from germline, CDR1 is SQVTM and CDR2 is ANQGSEA. V dropped 0 bases and J dropped 4; count of bases not matched to a gene: 4. The CDR3 length is 15 residues. DNA of the CDR3: TGCAGCGTTGAAGATCCGACTAGCGGGAGATACGAGCAGTACTTC. This gives the protein CSVEDPTSGRYEQYF.